A single sample is the source of the 8 T cell receptor beta chains below, sequenced in a study of CD8+ T cells in alopecia areata. The treatment here: oral pan-JAK inhibitor, 5-10 mg twice daily. cDNA serving as the sequencing template came from extracted, reverse transcribed RNA. This table comes from immunoSEQ multiplex PCR, and its TCRdb copy is limited to in-frame clones, with some not included. In the table there are 150,000 to 200,000 clones, about three fifths of which are singletons. The source material was CD4+ T cells sorted from blood, sampled at week 24, from a patient treated with tofacitinib. The receptors derive from a human donor with alopecia areata.

This clone was counted a single time. The V call is TRBV15, the J call TRBJ2-5, with D possibly being TRBD1 or TRBD2 (5 bases each). There are 14 residues in the CDR3. Trimming cost V 0 bases and J 5 bases, with 10 bases left between them. Germline assignment: CDR1 LNHNV and CDR2 YYDKDF (reference sequence). The CDR3 nucleotides are TGTGCCACCAGCAGAGAGGCCAGGGAGGAGACCCAGTACTTC. This encodes CATSREAREETQYF. Complete variable domain (other parts from reference TRBV15 and TRBJ2-5): DAMVIQNPRYQVTQFGKPVTLSCSQTLNHNVMYWYQQKSSQAPKLLFHYYDKDFNNEADTPDNFQSRRPNTSFCFLDIRSPGLGDTAMYLCATSREAREETQYFGPGTRLLVL.

The chain joins TRBV29-1 to TRBJ2-1, with 13 positions matching TRBD2. CDR3 size: 17 residues. Germline loops: CDR1 SQVTM, CDR2 ANQGSEA. Trimming cost V 3 bases and J 0 bases; bases outside gene matches: 5. In DNA form, the CDR3 reads TGCAGCGTTGAGGCCGGGACTAGCGGGATCTCCTACAATGAGCAGTTCTTC. Its translation: CSVEAGTSGISYNEQFF.

This clone showed up just once. The chain combines TRBV29-1 with TRBJ2-7, with D perhaps matching TRBD2 (5 bases). Per the germline V gene, CDR1 is SQVTM and CDR2 is ANQGSEA. This CDR3 contains 12 residues. V dropped 5 bases and J dropped 2 bases, with 10 bases sitting between them. The CDR3 nucleotides are TGCAGCGTTTCCCTCGGGGCCTACGAGCAGTACTTC. It codes for CSVSLGAYEQYF.

This chain links TRBV30 with TRBJ2-7; D is uncertain. CDR3 length equals 14 residues. Germline CDR1 GTSNPN, CDR2 SVGIG (reference sequence). V lost 4 bases and J 3 bases, leaving 16 bases between the germline ends. CDR3 amino acids: CAWNVGHSLYEQYF. CDR3 sequence (DNA): TGTGCCTGGAACGTAGGTCACAGCCTCTACGAGCAGTACTTC.

The genes are TRBV11-2 and TRBJ1-2, with D unresolved. There are 15 residues in the CDR3. V was shortened by 6 bases and J by 6 bases, with 20 bases between the two germline ends. CDR1 and CDR2 (germline): SGHAT, FQNNGV. The CDR3, as DNA: TGTGCCAGCAGACTTCCCGGGCTGATAAGGGATGGCTACACCTTC. It encodes CASRLPGLIRDGYTF.

Remarks on this clone: Since no conserved phenylalanine or tryptophan closes the CDR3, a read error is the likely cause. The DNA is left out, because the CDR3 cannot be placed on it with certainty; the CDR3 is given as TCRdb lists it. The V call is TRBV4-3, the J call TRBJ1-1. Inclusive of both ends, the CDR3 amounts to 10 amino acids. The germline gives CDR1 LGHNA, CDR2 YSLEER. The CDR3 region is CASSQDEKNL.

J is TRBJ1-3 and V is TRBV7-6; 8 positions agree with TRBD1. Germline V CDR1 and CDR2: SGHVS, FNYEAQ. V trimming: 8 bases; J trimming: 6 bases; junction bases outside the gene matches: 9. The CDR3 spans 14 residues. CDR3 loop: CASQRTGKANTIYF. The CDR3 DNA sequence: TGTGCCAGCCAGCGGACAGGGAAGGCAAACACCATATATTTT.

CDR3: CASSFGEQETQYF. The CDR3 DNA reads TGTGCCAGCAGCTTCGGGGAGCAAGAGACCCAGTACTTC. The chain is built from TRBV5-6 and TRBJ2-5; TRBD2 is a possible D gene (5 bases). The V end was cut by 2 bases, the J end by 2 bases, with 7 bases between. The CDR3 loop spans 13 amino acids. CDR1 SGHDT and CDR2 YYEEEE come from the germline V gene.